Following are 32 T cell receptor beta chains from one sample sequenced in a study of T cell changes during pregnancy in multiple sclerosis. Libraries were prepared by immunoSEQ multiplex PCR; TCRdb keeps only in-frame clonotypes and omits some of them. The sample yields about 73,000 clones, roughly 92% seen once. The sequencing used peripheral blood, collected in the third trimester of pregnancy. Receptors originate from a female donor in good health, enrolled as a control in a pregnancy study.

The chain carries TRBV2 and TRBJ1-5, with TRBD1 as a possible D gene (5 bases). Between the trimmed V and J ends, which lost 4 bases and 6 bases, there was a span of 16 bases. The CDR3 covers 15 residues. CDR1 and CDR2 from the germline V gene are SNHLY and FYNNEI. DNA of the CDR3: TGTGCCAGCAGTGGTGAAGGGGCGCCTGGTCAGCCCCAGCATTTT. Protein sequence: CASSGEGAPGQPQHF.

The V and J genes are TRBV9 and TRBJ1-3; no clear D. The CDR3 has 15 amino acids. CDR1 and CDR2 (germline): SGDLS, YYNGEE. V was cut by 5 bases and J by 0 bases, with 12 bases left in between. The CDR3 reads CASSDSTSSGNTIYF. The CDR3 DNA sequence: TGTGCCAGCAGTGATAGCACGAGCTCTGGAAACACCATATATTTT.

The chain joins TRBV6-1 to TRBJ2-7; D gene uncertain. Looked up from germline, CDR1 is MNHNS and CDR2 is SASEGT. The CDR3 covers 11 residues. Deletions cut 4 bases from V and 3 bases from J, with 4 bases between. The CDR3 loop reads CASSGSYEQYF. In nucleotides, the CDR3 is TGTGCCAGCAGTGGGAGCTACGAGCAGTACTTC.

The CDR3 reads CSVSPRQGAGELFF. CDR3 coding DNA: TGCAGCGTCTCTCCGAGGCAGGGGGCCGGGGAGCTGTTTTTT. The V and J genes are TRBV29-1 and TRBJ2-2; TRBD1 matches 7 bases. The CDR3 loop spans 14 amino acids. Germline V gene data show CDR1 as SQVTM and CDR2 as ANQGSEA. V lost 6 bases to trimming and J lost 6 bases; unmatched junction nucleotides: 10.

J is TRBJ1-5 and V is TRBV6-1; D gene uncertain. The germline V and J ends were trimmed by 1 base and 6 bases, with 10 bases remaining between them. CDR1 is MNHNS and CDR2 is SASEGT in the germline V gene. The CDR3 has 14 amino acids. This chain's CDR3 is CASSEGAGGQPQHF. The CDR3 DNA reads TGTGCCAGCAGTGAAGGGGCGGGAGGTCAGCCCCAGCATTTT.

The chain carries TRBV6-1 and TRBJ2-7; D ambiguous. Looked up from germline, CDR1 is MNHNS and CDR2 is SASEGT. Trimming took 2 bases from V and 3 from J, leaving 8 bases between them. This CDR3 is 13 amino acids long. The CDR3 here is CASSELFFYEQYF. The CDR3 DNA is TGTGCCAGCAGTGAACTCTTCTTCTACGAGCAGTACTTC.

This chain uses TRBV28 with TRBJ2-7; possibly TRBD2 for D (5 bases). This CDR3 contains 14 residues. Per the germline V gene, CDR1 is MDHEN and CDR2 is SYDVKM. Trimming pared 6 bases from V and 5 bases from J, leaving 17 bases between. CDR3 residues: CASSPTIEVHEQYF. In DNA, the CDR3 is TGTGCCAGCAGCCCGACTATCGAGGTCCACGAGCAGTACTTC.

CDR3 residues: CASSLESGNTYEQYF. Here the CDR3 DNA reads TGTGCCAGCAGCTTAGAGTCGGGGAACACCTACGAGCAGTACTTC. The gene calls are TRBV7-8 and TRBJ2-7; possibly TRBD2 for D (5 bases). CDR1 is SGHVS and CDR2 is FQNEAQ in the germline V gene. V was clipped by 1 base and J by 2 bases, with 12 bases between them. There are 15 residues in the CDR3.

The CDR3 DNA reads as TGTGCCAGCAGTCCAGACCTACGCGGTGAGCAGTTCTTC. As protein: CASSPDLRGEQFF. The J gene is TRBJ2-1, the V gene TRBV28; D call uncertain. The CDR3 runs to 13 residues. V was pared by 5 bases and J by 9 bases, with 14 bases between. Per germline, CDR1 MDHEN and CDR2 SYDVKM.

The rearrangement joins TRBV7-2 to TRBJ1-1; D is undetermined. The CDR3 runs 15 residues. V lost 1 base to trimming and J lost 1 base, with 10 bases between them. Germline V gene data show CDR1 as SGHTA and CDR2 as FQGNSA. DNA of the CDR3: TGTGCCAGCAGCTTAGGGGGAGTGAAGAACACTGAAGCTTTCTTT. Amino acid sequence: CASSLGGVKNTEAFF.

CDR3 bases: TGTGCCAGCAGACCCCAACAGGAAAACTATGGCTACACCTTC. Its translation is CASRPQQENYGYTF. The chain couples TRBV2 to TRBJ1-2, with TRBD1 as a possible D gene (5 bases). This CDR3 contains 14 residues. The germline gives CDR1 SNHLY, CDR2 FYNNEI. V was clipped by 6 bases and J by 2 bases, with 13 bases between them.

The chain carries TRBV18 and TRBJ2-7, with 8 bases fitting TRBD2. Germline loops: CDR1 KGHSH, CDR2 LQKENI. V was clipped by 2 bases and J by 2 bases; unmatched bases: 5. The CDR3 consists of 15 residues. The CDR3 DNA reads as TGTGCCAGCTCACCAACGGTACTAGCGGCCTACGAGCAGTACTTC. This encodes CASSPTVLAAYEQYF.

The chain joins TRBV28 to TRBJ2-4; 8 nucleotides align to TRBD1. The germline V gene encodes CDR1 MDHEN and CDR2 SYDVKM. CDR3 length: 14 residues. V dropped 2 bases and J dropped 8; count of bases not matched to a gene: 5. The CDR3 DNA sequence: TGTGCCAGCAGTTTACCGACAGGGGCGGACATTCAGTACTTC. Its protein is CASSLPTGADIQYF.

The chain combines TRBV28 with TRBJ1-6; 9 bases agree with TRBD1. The CDR3 contains 14 residues. The junction had 8 bases not matched to a gene; V was cut back by 7 bases and J by 10 bases. Germline CDR1 reads MDHEN; CDR2 reads SYDVKM. CDR3 coding DNA: TGTGCCAGCACCGGCGGGACAGGGTTGTCACCCCTCCACTTT. Translated, it gives CASTGGTGLSPLHF.

This sequence joins TRBV7-2 and TRBJ2-1, with TRBD2 matching over 7 bases. Germline CDR1 reads SGHTA; CDR2 reads FQGNSA. J gave up 7 bases and V 2 bases, and 5 bases lay outside the gene matches. The CDR3 covers 14 residues. The CDR3 is CASSLPGLPNEQFF. In nucleotides, the CDR3 is TGTGCCAGCAGCTTACCGGGACTACCAAATGAGCAGTTCTTC.

The genes are TRBV10-1 and TRBJ2-7; no reliable D call. CDR3 length: 11 residues. The germline V and J ends were trimmed by 4 bases and 9 bases, with 10 bases remaining between them. CDR1 is WNHNN and CDR2 is SYGVQD in the germline V gene (reference sequence). In DNA, the CDR3 is TGCGCCAGCAGTGGCGTGGGCTTGCAGTACTTC. This encodes CASSGVGLQYF.

The genes are TRBV7-3 and TRBJ2-2; a possible D gene is TRBD2 (6 bases). V lost 6 bases to trimming and J lost 3 bases, with 8 bases between them. Germline V gene lookup returns CDR1 SGHTA and CDR2 FQGTGA. The CDR3 contains 13 residues. The CDR3 reads CASRRRDTGELFF. Here the CDR3 DNA reads TGTGCCAGCAGAAGGAGGGACACCGGGGAGCTGTTTTTT.

The chain couples TRBV5-4 to TRBJ2-2, with 8 bases identical to TRBD1. Per the germline V gene, CDR1 is SGHNT and CDR2 is YYREEE (reference sequence). V lost 1 base, J lost 0 bases, and 2 bases stayed unmatched. The CDR3 totals 16 residues. The CDR3, as DNA: TGTGCCAGCAGCTTGCCGGGACAGGCGAACACCGGGGAGCTGTTTTTT. This encodes CASSLPGQANTGELFF. Full variable domain (outside the CDR3, taken from reference TRBV5-4 and TRBJ2-2): ETGVTQSPTHLIKTRGQQVTLRCSSQSGHNTVSWYQQALGQGPQFIFQYYREEENGRGNFPPRFSGLQFPNYSSELNVNALELDDSALYLCASSLPGQANTGELFFGEGSRLTVL.

The count of this clone is one. The genes are TRBV4-1 and TRBJ1-2, with TRBD1 matching over 9 bases. This CDR3 region has 15 residues. The V gene end was trimmed by 4 bases and the J gene end by 4 bases; junction bases not matched to a gene: 7. CDR1 is MGHRA and CDR2 is YSYEKL in the germline V gene. CDR3 sequence: CASSPWDREVYGYTF. CDR3 nucleotides: TGCGCCAGCAGCCCTTGGGACAGGGAGGTCTATGGCTACACCTTC.

This chain connects TRBV5-6 to TRBJ2-7; 10 bases line up with TRBD2. J was trimmed by 3 bases and V by 4 bases; bases with no gene match: 7. Looked up from germline, CDR1 is SGHDT and CDR2 is YYEEEE. The length of the CDR3 is 15 residues. DNA for the CDR3: TGTGCCAGCAGCCGCACTAGCGGGATTATCTACGAGCAGTACTTC. This codes for CASSRTSGIIYEQYF.

The J gene is TRBJ2-7, the V gene TRBV19, with 8 nucleotides matching TRBD2. V lost 4 bases to trimming and J lost 3 bases; unmatched junction nucleotides: 8. Germline values: CDR1 LNHDA, CDR2 SQIVND (reference sequence). The CDR3 is 15 residues long. This chain's CDR3 is CASSTTGGGYYEQYF. DNA of the CDR3: TGTGCCAGTAGTACCACGGGGGGGGGTTACTACGAGCAGTACTTC.

The gene calls are TRBV30 and TRBJ1-5; D is unresolved. Trimming pared 0 bases from V and 0 bases from J, leaving 9 bases between. Germline loops: CDR1 GTSNPN, CDR2 SVGIG (reference sequence). This CDR3 has 15 amino acids. The CDR3 reads CAWSVGSYSNQPQHF. The CDR3 DNA reads as TGTGCCTGGAGTGTGGGCAGCTATAGCAATCAGCCCCAGCATTTT.

This sequence joins TRBV18 and TRBJ2-6; TRBD2 is a possible D gene (5 bases). CDR1 KGHSH and CDR2 LQKENI come from the germline V gene. Trimming left V 3 bases short and J 0 bases short, with 9 bases between. The CDR3 loop spans 16 amino acids. CDR3 region: CASSPRRDSGANVLTF. The CDR3, as DNA: TGTGCCAGCTCACCCCGACGGGACTCTGGGGCCAACGTCCTGACTTTC. Looking up the rest from reference TRBV18 and TRBJ2-6 gives the full variable domain: NAGVMQNPRHLVRRRGQEARLRCSPMKGHSHVYWYRQLPEEGLKFMVYLQKENIIDESGMPKERFSAEFPKEGPSILRIQQVVRGDSAAYFCASSPRRDSGANVLTFGAGSRLTVL.

V and J are TRBV5-1 and TRBJ1-4, with no clear D. The CDR3 is made up of 15 amino acids. Germline CDR1 is SGHRS and CDR2 is YFSETQ. V lost 0 bases and J lost 5, with 11 bases in between. CDR3 bases: TGCGCCAGCAGCTTGGTGGGTCGAGGGAATGAAAAACTGTTTTTT. Translation gives CASSLVGRGNEKLFF.

V gene TRBV29-1 combines with J gene TRBJ2-7; 9 bases are shared with TRBD1. The CDR3 contains 12 residues. CDR1 and CDR2 from the germline V gene are SQVTM and ANQGSEA. CDR3 loop: CGGGTGLYEQYF. The CDR3 region has the DNA TGCGGTGGAGGGACAGGGCTCTACGAGCAGTACTTC.

The rearrangement uses TRBV7-6 and TRBJ2-5; a weak D match, TRBD2 (6 bases). CDR3 size: 14 residues. Trimming stripped 5 bases from V and 2 bases from J, with 12 bases between. Germline CDR1 SGHVS, CDR2 FNYEAQ. The chain's CDR3 is CASSPRERQETQYF. The CDR3, as DNA: TGTGCCAGCAGCCCTCGGGAGAGGCAAGAGACCCAGTACTTC.

A remark on this clone: A read error may account for a junction end that differs from germline. CDR3 nucleotides: TGTGCCAGCTCCCCACAGGGACTTTGGGGCTACACCTTC. As protein: CASSPQGLWGYTF. The chain is built from TRBV18 and TRBJ1-2; TRBD1 might be the D (6 bases). The length of the CDR3 is 13 residues. Germline V gene lookup returns CDR1 KGHSH and CDR2 LQKENI.

The rearrangement joins TRBV11-2 to TRBJ2-6, with D unresolved. The CDR3 loop spans 18 amino acids. CDR1 and CDR2 (germline): SGHAT, FQNNGV. The V end lost 11 bases, the J end lost 2 bases, and 25 bases lay between the germline ends. This CDR3 reads CAYREYSLDLAGANVLTF. The CDR3 DNA reads TGTGCCTATCGAGAATACTCCCTAGATTTGGCTGGGGCCAACGTCCTGACTTTC.

This sequence joins TRBV18 and TRBJ2-5; the D is unclear. The CDR3 has 14 amino acids. The ends were cut back, 3 bases at V and 0 bases at J, with 8 bases in the middle. Germline assignment: CDR1 KGHSH and CDR2 LQKENI. Here the CDR3 DNA reads TGTGCCAGCTCACCCCCCTCTAACCAAGAGACCCAGTACTTC. This sequence encodes CASSPPSNQETQYF.

The chain uses TRBV25-1 and TRBJ1-1; tentative D call: TRBD1 (5 bases). The CDR3 spans 13 residues. Germline CDR1 MGHDK, CDR2 SYGVNS. The V end was cut by 6 bases, the J end by 2 bases, with 10 bases between. The CDR3 loop reads CASSLGGNTEAFF. CDR3 nucleotide sequence: TGTGCCAGCAGCCTGGGGGGTAACACTGAAGCTTTCTTT.

The J gene is TRBJ1-2, the V gene TRBV7-9; the match to TRBD1 covers 7 bases. Germline CDR1 and CDR2: SEHNR and FQNEAQ (reference sequence). V lost 6 bases and J lost 7; bases outside the gene matches: 8. CDR3 length: 13 residues. Written as DNA, the CDR3 is TGTGCCAGCAGACTCGACAGGGTCGGTGGCTACACCTTC. It translates to CASRLDRVGGYTF.

This sequence joins TRBV29-1 and TRBJ2-3; 13 bases agree with TRBD2. Unmatched junction bases numbered 3, after V lost 8 bases and J lost 4 bases. The CDR3 has 13 residues. Germline V gene lookup returns CDR1 SQVTM and CDR2 ANQGSEA. CDR3 sequence: CSKTSGRPDTQYF. The CDR3 DNA is TGCAGCAAGACTAGCGGGAGGCCAGATACGCAGTATTTT.